This record looks at one T cell receptor (beta chain) sequence and its context. Germline loops: CDR1 KGHSH, CDR2 LQKENI. Trimming pared 3 bases from V and 5 bases from J, leaving 15 bases between. The CDR3 totals 15 residues. Sequencing was performed with immunoSEQ multiplex PCR; in TCRdb, only in-frame clones are kept and a portion is missing. The data show under 400,000 clones, roughly 86% seen once. This sample was taken from a study of blood T cell repertoires in COVID-19. As for the study in general: Samples taken during acute and convalescent COVID-19 were collected in the United States, Italy and Spain. From T cells, B-cell-depleted T cells, or PBMCs came the material, which was cDNA or gDNA.

In Seattle, patients joined the study during active infection and were tracked longitudinally. Sequencing was done on a sample of peripheral blood. This clonotype originated in a young woman with COVID-19, enrolled during active disease. The V gene is TRBV18, the J gene TRBJ2-3; D may be TRBD1 (6 bases). The CDR3 DNA sequence: TGTGCCAGCTCACCGTCACAGGGCGGTCGAGATACGCAGTATTTT. Amino acids: CASSPSQGGRDTQYF.